One sample yielded the 19 T cell receptor beta chains listed below, sequenced in a study of blood T cell repertoires in COVID-19. The repertoire was sequenced with immunoSEQ multiplex PCR; TCRdb's copy has only in-frame clones and lacks some. In the table there are nearly 200,000 clones, approximately 80% of which are singletons. The sample was peripheral blood. The receptor set was obtained from a man in his sixties with COVID-19, enrolled during active disease.

This chain joins TRBV3-1 (or the pseudogene TRBV3-2) and TRBJ1-6; 7 bases match TRBD1. V dropped 4 bases and J dropped 1; count of bases not matched to a gene: 1. Looked up from germline, CDR1 is LGHDT and CDR2 is YNNKEL (reference sequence). There are 15 residues in the CDR3. The CDR3 loop reads CASSPTGSYNSPLHF. DNA for the CDR3: TGTGCCAGCAGCCCGACAGGGTCCTATAATTCACCCCTCCACTTT.

The rearrangement joins TRBV5-4 to TRBJ1-4; D possibly corresponds to TRBD1 (5 bases). The CDR3 totals 12 residues. Germline assignment: CDR1 SGHNT and CDR2 YYREEE (reference sequence). The V end was cut by 1 base, the J end by 8 bases, with 6 bases between. CDR3: CASSLKGEKLFF. In DNA, the CDR3 is TGTGCCAGCAGCTTGAAGGGGGAAAAACTGTTTTTT.

For this clone: Other nucleotide sequences in the sample specify the same CDR3. The chain employs TRBV28 and TRBJ1-1; 7 nucleotides line up with TRBD1. The CDR3 is made up of 14 amino acids. V was clipped by 9 bases and J by 5 bases; unmatched bases: 12. In germline, CDR1 is MDHEN, CDR2 SYDVKM. The CDR3 spells CASTTTTGETEAFF. CDR3 nucleotide sequence: TGTGCCAGTACAACGACTACAGGGGAAACTGAAGCTTTCTTT. Full variable domain (missing parts from reference TRBV28 and TRBJ1-1): DVKVTQSSRYLVKRTGEKVFLECVQDMDHENMFWYRQDPGLGLRLIYFSYDVKMKEKGDIPEGYSVSREKKERFSLILESASTNQTSMYLCASTTTTGETEAFFGQGTRLTVV.

The chain has TRBV19 and TRBJ2-7; weak D call: TRBD2 (6 bases). V was pared by 6 bases and J by 5 bases, with 14 bases between. Per the germline V gene, CDR1 is LNHDA and CDR2 is SQIVND (reference sequence). CDR3 length: 13 amino acids. The CDR3: CASRGTGSNEQYF. CDR3 nucleotides: TGTGCCAGTAGGGGGACTGGGTCGAACGAGCAGTACTTC.

The chain joins TRBV9 to TRBJ1-2, with 7 bases aligning to TRBD1. V shed 0 bases, J shed 2 bases, and the junction held 7 bases outside the gene matches. Germline CDR1 and CDR2: SGDLS and YYNGEE. The CDR3 runs 16 residues. Here the CDR3 DNA reads TGTGCCAGCAGCGTAGGAGACCGCAGGGGGAACTATGGCTACACCTTC. Residues: CASSVGDRRGNYGYTF.

This chain connects TRBV5-1 to TRBJ2-3; D possibly corresponds to TRBD2 (5 bases). CDR1 SGHRS and CDR2 YFSETQ come from the germline V gene. With 3 bases removed from V and 5 bases from J, the gap between germline ends came to 16 bases. The CDR3 runs 15 residues. The CDR3 DNA reads as TGCGCCAGCAGCTCGAGGACTTCAATGGGAGATACGCAGTATTTT. Encoded protein: CASSSRTSMGDTQYF.

This sequence joins TRBV7-2 and TRBJ1-1; unclear D gene. Germline assignment: CDR1 SGHTA and CDR2 FQGNSA. V was cut by 5 bases and J by 1 base, with 11 bases left in between. There are 14 residues in the CDR3. CDR3 region: CASSRAAGNTEAFF. Written as DNA, the CDR3 is TGTGCCAGCAGCCGGGCGGCGGGGAACACTGAAGCTTTCTTT.

The gene calls are TRBV2 and TRBJ1-6; TRBD1 matches at 9 bases. The V segment lost 1 base and the J segment 11 bases; nucleotides outside the gene matches: 6. This CDR3 comprises 15 residues. The V gene's germline CDR1 is SNHLY and CDR2 FYNNEI. The CDR3 protein is CASSEVGTGRTPLHF. DNA for the CDR3: TGTGCCAGCAGTGAAGTCGGGACAGGGAGGACACCCCTCCACTTT.

This chain uses TRBV6-2 or TRBV6-3 with TRBJ2-3, with D tentatively TRBD2 (7 bases). There are 14 residues in the CDR3. The germline V gene encodes CDR1 MNHEY and CDR2 SVGEGT. The V and J ends lost 2 bases and 3 bases respectively, with 9 bases between them. The CDR3, as DNA: TGTGCCAGCAGTTACAGCGGGACAACAGATACGCAGTATTTT. Translated, it gives CASSYSGTTDTQYF.

CDR3 DNA sequence: TGTGCCAGCACCTCGACAGGGACAGGGGAAGGCTACACCTTC. It yields the protein CASTSTGTGEGYTF. The genes are TRBV18 and TRBJ1-2; 10 bases are a match to TRBD1. This CDR3 region has 14 residues. Germline-derived CDR1 and CDR2 are KGHSH and LQKENI. Trimming took 8 bases from V and 8 from J; bases not matched to a gene: 11.

Here the CDR3 reads CASSLRLGQGAPEAFF. In nucleotides, the CDR3 is TGTGCCAGCAGTTTACGATTGGGACAGGGGGCCCCTGAAGCTTTCTTT. V and J are TRBV27 and TRBJ1-1; 12 bases agree with TRBD1. The ends lost 2 bases at V and 6 bases at J; junction bases unmatched: 7. Germline-derived CDR1 and CDR2 are MNHEY and SMNVEV (reference sequence). The CDR3 covers 16 residues.

CDR3 loop: CASSPQGASSNSPLHF. The CDR3 DNA sequence: TGTGCCAGCAGCCCACAGGGGGCGTCTTCAAATTCACCCCTCCACTTT. This chain connects TRBV3-1 (or the pseudogene TRBV3-2) to TRBJ1-6; 9 nucleotides match TRBD1. Trimming at V came to 4 bases and at J to 7 bases, leaving 8 bases not matched to a gene. CDR3 length equals 16 residues. Germline V gene lookup returns CDR1 LGHDT and CDR2 YNNKEL (reference sequence).

The chain combines TRBV7-9 with TRBJ1-5; TRBD1 matches at 7 bases. The germline gives CDR1 SEHNR, CDR2 FQNEAQ (reference sequence). Trimming cost V 0 bases and J 6 bases; bases outside gene matches: 8. The CDR3 length is 16 residues. CDR3 sequence reads: CASSLAHTGAGQPQHF. CDR3 nucleotide sequence: TGTGCCAGCAGCTTAGCGCACACAGGGGCGGGTCAGCCCCAGCATTTT.

A few counts support this clone. The chain links TRBV4-2 to TRBJ2-2; 8 nucleotides match TRBD2. V lost 0 bases to trimming and J lost 0 bases; unmatched junction nucleotides: 3. CDR1 and CDR2 from the germline V gene are LGHNA and YNFKEQ. The CDR3 has 17 amino acids. For the CDR3, the DNA is TGTGCCAGCAGCCAAGATACGGGAGGGTCGAACACCGGGGAGCTGTTTTTT. Its protein product is CASSQDTGGSNTGELFF.

This clone was counted once. The rearrangement joins TRBV3-1 (or the pseudogene TRBV3-2) to TRBJ1-3, with D possibly being TRBD1 (5 bases). V dropped 2 bases and J dropped 3 bases, with 8 bases sitting between them. Germline CDR1 reads LGHDT; CDR2 reads YNNKEL (reference sequence). The CDR3 length is 14 residues. CDR3 sequence (DNA): TGTGCCAGCAGCCAACAGGGCTTTGGAAACACCATATATTTT. Encoded protein: CASSQQGFGNTIYF.

V usage is TRBV27 and J usage is TRBJ1-4; no reliable D call. The CDR3 is 14 residues long. V was trimmed by 2 bases and J by 8 bases, leaving 12 bases between them. The V gene's germline CDR1 is MNHEY and CDR2 SMNVEV (reference sequence). CDR3 protein: CASSLNGLKEKLFF. The CDR3 DNA reads TGTGCCAGCAGTTTAAACGGACTTAAGGAAAAACTGTTTTTT.

In this sample, this clone turned up a few times. This chain connects TRBV9 to TRBJ2-1; perhaps TRBD2 as D (5 bases). The germline V and J ends were trimmed by 4 bases and 0 bases, with 11 bases remaining between them. CDR1 is SGDLS, CDR2 YYNGEE, per germline. The CDR3 is 15 amino acids. The DNA for the CDR3 is TGTGCCAGCAGCCGACTTGGGAGCTCCTACAATGAGCAGTTCTTC. Translation gives CASSRLGSSYNEQFF.

This clone came up once. The V gene is TRBV4-1, the J gene TRBJ2-7; possible D gene TRBD2, 5 bases. The CDR3 has 16 amino acids. V was pared by 4 bases and J by 7 bases, with 23 bases between. Germline-derived CDR1 and CDR2 are MGHRA and YSYEKL. The CDR3 protein is CASSPDDYPLSGEQYF. CDR3 DNA: TGCGCCAGCAGCCCGGATGACTACCCCCTTTCGGGAGAGCAGTACTTC.

As concerns this clone: This same CDR3 is encoded by further DNA sequences in the sample. The V call is TRBV5-1, the J call TRBJ1-1, with a tentative D call TRBD1 (6 bases). From germline, CDR1 is SGHRS and CDR2 YFSETQ. The CDR3 is made up of 13 amino acids. V was cut by 3 bases and J by 5 bases, with 11 bases left in between. The CDR3 bases are TGCGCCAGCAGCTCTTCAGGGGAGACTGAAGCTTTCTTT. Translated, it gives CASSSSGETEAFF.